This TCR beta chain was documented in a study of shared clonotypes between healthy human individuals. CDR3 length: 16 amino acids. CDR1 MNHEY and CDR2 SVGAGI come from the germline V gene. Using ten immunoSEQ deep assay plates, investigators sequenced unsorted PBMC DNA. The assay was immunoSEQ multiplex PCR, and TCRdb's table has in-frame clones only and misses some. Of around 510,000 clones listed, around three quarters are singletons. The rearrangement joins TRBV6-5 to TRBJ2-5; D tentatively reads TRBD1 or TRBD2 (6 bases each). TRBJ2-7 matches the DNA end more closely, so the J call is doubtful. The sequence was obtained from a woman in her 40s in good health. Some clones in this sample may be carry-over from other donors' samples. The specimen sequenced was PBMCs. The CDR3, as DNA: TGTGCCAGCAGTTTTAGTAGTTGGGGGGCTAACTACGAGCAGTACTTC. Encoded protein: CASSFSSWGANYEQYF.